A selection of T cell receptor beta chains follows, all from one sample in a study of T cells in Graves' hyperthyroidism and ophthalmopathy. Each CDR3 protein gets one entry after TCRdb re-called the multiplex PCR reads with MiXCR. Among a few hundred thousand distinct CDR3 sequences listed, roughly 15% were seen once. The sequencing sample was made of blood. The source of these receptors is a middle-aged woman with Graves' hyperthyroidism that later progressed to Graves' ophthalmopathy. Both conserved end residues are part of each CDR3. The D gene is left open where the match is weak. Only part of the rows carry a size: once, few, many, or a class if the clone is expanded.

CATSDPTGTTNEQFF	TGTGCCACCAGTGACCCCACCGGGACTACCAATGAGCAGTTCTTC	many	TRBV24-1	TRBJ2-1	TRBD2
CASKLTQTSLCNEQFF	TGTGCCAGCAAACTGACCCAGACGAGCCTGTGCAATGAGCAGTTCTTC	-	TRBV6-1	TRBJ2-1	-
CASKSREAEQFF	TGTGCCAGTAAATCGCGGGAAGCTGAGCAGTTCTTC	-	TRBV19	TRBJ2-1	-
CASSYTDSPRNEQYF	TGTGCCAGCAGTTACACCGACTCCCCTAGGAACGAGCAGTACTTC	many	TRBV6-5	TRBJ2-7	-
CASSLWSQETQYF	TGTGCCAGCAGCTTATGGTCCCAAGAGACCCAGTACTTC	many	TRBV11-2	TRBJ2-5	-
CASSPQAYNEQFF	TGTGCCAGCTCACCTCAGGCGTACAATGAGCAGTTCTTC	many	TRBV18	TRBJ2-1	-
CASSTGQGSTQYF	TGTGCCAGCAGCACGGGACAGGGGTCGACCCAGTACTTC	many	TRBV11-3	TRBJ2-5	TRBD1
CASSSILSGGSNTEAFF	TGTGCCAGCAGCTCGATCCTGAGTGGGGGCTCGAACACTGAAGCTTTCTTT	many	TRBV7-9	TRBJ1-1	-
CASKASGTSGWEYEQFF	TGTGCCAGCAAAGCATCCGGGACTAGCGGGTGGGAGTATGAGCAGTTCTTC	once	TRBV27	TRBJ2-1	TRBD2
CASSGDTLLTNTEAFF	TGTGCCAGCAGCGGGGACACACTCTTAACGAACACTGAAGCTTTCTTT	few	TRBV5-4	TRBJ1-1	-
CASSQVGTAFYEQYF	TGTGCCAGCAGCCAGGTCGGGACAGCATTCTACGAGCAGTACTTC	many	TRBV4-2	TRBJ2-7	TRBD1
CATSRDRKVWRASGRVGETQYF	TGTGCCACCAGCAGAGATCGGAAAGTTTGGCGGGCTAGCGGGAGAGTGGGAGAGACCCAGTACTTC	many	TRBV15	TRBJ2-5	TRBD2
CASSMGTGSGELFF	TGTGCCAGCAGTATGGGGACAGGGTCCGGGGAGCTGTTTTTT	few	TRBV6-2/TRBV6-3	TRBJ2-2	TRBD1
CAISKGGYEQYF	TGTGCCATCAGTAAAGGGGGATACGAGCAGTACTTC	many	TRBV10-3	TRBJ2-7	-
CASSDIQDRANYEQYF	TGTGCCAGCAGTGATATACAAGATAGAGCCAACTACGAGCAGTACTTC	many	TRBV6-1	TRBJ2-7	-
CASSSPAEQYF	TGTGCCAGCAGTTCGCCCGCCGAGCAGTACTTC	many	TRBV28	TRBJ2-7	-
CSAINRRGTQYF	TGCAGTGCTATCAATCGACGAGGGACCCAGTACTTC	few	TRBV20-1	TRBJ2-5	-
CASSLRDLSYNEQFF	TGTGCCAGCAGCTTAAGGGACCTCTCCTACAATGAGCAGTTCTTC	many	TRBV11-2	TRBJ2-1	-
CASSLENAGIGGYTF	TGTGCCAGCAGCCTGGAGAATGCAGGGATCGGAGGCTACACCTTC	-	TRBV5-6	TRBJ1-2	-
CAIRKNRLARETQYF	TGTGCCATCAGGAAAAATCGTTTAGCTAGAGAGACCCAGTACTTC	many	TRBV10-3	TRBJ2-5	-